This is a list of T cell receptor beta chains from one sample in a study of CD8+ T cells in alopecia areata. Produced via immunoSEQ multiplex PCR; TCRdb's table is partial and in-frame only. The repertoire holds roughly 150,000 clones, with about 60% as singletons. This sample comprised CD4+ T cells sorted from blood, obtained at week 0. The origin of the receptors is a human donor with alopecia areata. CDR3s include the opening cysteine and the closing phenylalanine or tryptophan. The order of the fields is CDR3 DNA, CDR3 protein, clone size, V gene, J gene, D gene. A D gene is named only where the DNA matches it firmly. Only part of the rows carry a size: once, few, many, or a class if the clone is expanded.

TGCAGCGTTGAAGAGGTAGGCTCCTACGAGCAGTACTTC	CSVEEVGSYEQYF	.	TRBV29-1	TRBJ2-7	.
TGCAGCGCCGCTCAACAGTCTAGGGGTGAGCAGTTCTTC	CSAAQQSRGEQFF	.	TRBV29-1	TRBJ2-1	.
TGTGCCAGCAGCCAGCCGTCACAGGGGGCTAGTATAGACTATGGCTACACCTTC	CASSQPSQGASIDYGYTF	few	TRBV7-8	TRBJ1-2	TRBD1
TGTGCCAGCAGCTGGCGGGTGCGGGGAAGCACAGATACGCAGTATTTT	CASSWRVRGSTDTQYF	.	TRBV7-8	TRBJ2-3	.
TGCGCCAGCAGCCCCCGGACAGGGGTGAACACCGGGGAGCTGTTTTTT	CASSPRTGVNTGELFF	.	TRBV5-1	TRBJ2-2	TRBD1
TGCAGCGTTGATAACCGGGAGTCAGGGAACTATGGCTACACCTTC	CSVDNRESGNYGYTF	.	TRBV29-1	TRBJ1-2	.
TGTGCCAGCAGGGTAGGAGCTAACTATGGCTACACCTTC	CASRVGANYGYTF	.	TRBV14	TRBJ1-2	.
TGTGCCAGCGGATATAGACAGTTCACAGATACGCAGTATTTT	CASGYRQFTDTQYF	many	TRBV7-2	TRBJ2-3	.
TGCAGCGTCCAAGTGCTCACTAGCACAGATACGCAGTATTTT	CSVQVLTSTDTQYF	.	TRBV29-1	TRBJ2-3	.
TGCGCCAGCAGTTCCGGACAGGGGAAGTTCTTC	CASSSGQGKFF	.	TRBV4-3	TRBJ2-1	TRBD1
TGCAGCGTTGGCGGTCGGGTCTATGGCTACACCTTC	CSVGGRVYGYTF	.	TRBV29-1	TRBJ1-2	.
TGCAGCGTTGAAGGTGGAAGAAGCTCTGGGGCCAACGTCCTGACTTTC	CSVEGGRSSGANVLTF	.	TRBV29-1	TRBJ2-6	.
TGTGCCAGCAGCTTAAGGGCAGTTCCTGAAGCTTTCTTT	CASSLRAVPEAFF	many	TRBV7-2	TRBJ1-1	.
TGTGCCACCAGCAGAGAAGGGGGCGGCTACGAGCAGTACTTC	CATSREGGGYEQYF	.	TRBV15	TRBJ2-7	TRBD1
TGTGCCAGCTCCCGGGGGACGCGGCAAGGGGAGCAGTACTTC	CASSRGTRQGEQYF	.	TRBV11-2	TRBJ2-7	.
TGTGCCAGCAGTAGCGGGGTCTCCTACAATGAGCAGTTCTTC	CASSSGVSYNEQFF	few	TRBV7-9	TRBJ2-1	TRBD2
TGTGCCCGCCGACTAGCGACTTCCTACAATGAGCAGTTCTTC	CARRLATSYNEQFF	few	TRBV6-5	TRBJ2-1	TRBD2
TGTGCCAGCAGTGTGGGACAGGGGGCGCTTCGGGCAACAGATACGCAGTATTTT	CASSVGQGALRATDTQYF	.	TRBV6-1	TRBJ2-3	TRBD1
TGCAGCGTCCCCAGGGGGAGGAATGAGCAGTTCTTC	CSVPRGRNEQFF	.	TRBV29-1	TRBJ2-1	.
TGCGCCAGCTCCGACAGGGTTAACTACGAGCAGTACTTC	CASSDRVNYEQYF	few	TRBV5-1	TRBJ2-7	TRBD1
TGTGCCAGCACCTCCGGAGGGGGCAGGGTATACGGCTACACCTTC	CASTSGGGRVYGYTF	.	TRBV5-4	TRBJ1-2	TRBD1
TGTGCCTGGAGTGTACTAGGGGGCACGGGGTCGAGGCACTTT	CAWSVLGGTGSRHF	.	TRBV30	TRBJ1-6	TRBD1